This TCR beta chain comes out of a study of T cell responses to AZD1222 COVID-19 vaccine. Findings and caveats of the study: Most donors were white British, females outnumbered males, and clonal diversity was possibly underestimated. Spike-specific TCR breadth and depth were elevated following two AZD1222 doses.

Repertoires were generated with immunoSEQ multiplex PCR, while TCRdb's copy carries only in-frame clones and drops some. The table shows 100,000 to 150,000 clones, with roughly 92% occurring only once. For this clone: Its cognate antigen is unknown.

This CDR3 spans 14 amino acids. Per the germline V gene, CDR1 is KGHDR and CDR2 is SFDVKD. The germline V and J ends were trimmed by 1 base and 4 bases, with 7 bases remaining between them. Sequencing was performed on peripheral blood, taken on day 0 of AZD1222 vaccination. J is TRBJ2-1 and V is TRBV24-1; a weak D match, TRBD2 (5 bases). The clonotype comes from an adult in good health. CDR3 coding DNA: TGTGCCACCAGTGATTTAGGGAGTTACAATGAGCAGTTCTTC. It codes for CATSDLGSYNEQFF.